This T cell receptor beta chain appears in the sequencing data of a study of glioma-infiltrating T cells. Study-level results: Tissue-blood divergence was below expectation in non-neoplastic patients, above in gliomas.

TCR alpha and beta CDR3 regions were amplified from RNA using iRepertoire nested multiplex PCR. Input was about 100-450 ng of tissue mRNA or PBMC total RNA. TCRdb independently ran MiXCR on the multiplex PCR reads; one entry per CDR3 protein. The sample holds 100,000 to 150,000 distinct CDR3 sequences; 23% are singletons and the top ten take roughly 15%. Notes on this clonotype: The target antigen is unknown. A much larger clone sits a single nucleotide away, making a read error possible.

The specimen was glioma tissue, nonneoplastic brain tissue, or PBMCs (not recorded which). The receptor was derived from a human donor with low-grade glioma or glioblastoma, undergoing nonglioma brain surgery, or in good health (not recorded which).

In DNA form, the CDR3 reads TGTGCCAGCAGTGCAATGGACAGTTTCAACGAGAAGTACTTC. This sequence encodes CASSAMDSFNEKYF. The V and J genes are TRBV6-2 or TRBV6-3 and TRBJ2-7, with a possible D match to TRBD1 (6 bases). Germline V gene lookup returns CDR1 MNHEY and CDR2 SVGEGT. CDR3 size: 14 residues.